Sequencing of this T cell receptor beta chain was carried out in a study of Tregs in tolerant kidney transplant recipients. Overall study findings and caveats: The small number of patients limits these findings pending further validation.

In the case of this clone: Its specificity is not known.

The V segment lost 3 bases and the J segment 4 bases; nucleotides outside the gene matches: 8. This CDR3 is built from 17 residues. Germline CDR1 is MGHRA and CDR2 is YSYEKL. Assay used: immunoSEQ multiplex PCR; TCRdb lists only in-frame clones, some missing. The sample consists of roughly 120,000 clones, about 90% of them appearing once. This receptor was taken from a human donor in good health. The chain is built from TRBV4-1 and TRBJ2-3; 12 nucleotides match TRBD2. The sequencing input was CD4+ T cells from blood. The CDR3 spells CASSQAPSGRAADTQYF. DNA of the CDR3: TGCGCCAGCAGCCAGGCCCCTAGCGGGAGGGCCGCAGATACGCAGTATTTT.